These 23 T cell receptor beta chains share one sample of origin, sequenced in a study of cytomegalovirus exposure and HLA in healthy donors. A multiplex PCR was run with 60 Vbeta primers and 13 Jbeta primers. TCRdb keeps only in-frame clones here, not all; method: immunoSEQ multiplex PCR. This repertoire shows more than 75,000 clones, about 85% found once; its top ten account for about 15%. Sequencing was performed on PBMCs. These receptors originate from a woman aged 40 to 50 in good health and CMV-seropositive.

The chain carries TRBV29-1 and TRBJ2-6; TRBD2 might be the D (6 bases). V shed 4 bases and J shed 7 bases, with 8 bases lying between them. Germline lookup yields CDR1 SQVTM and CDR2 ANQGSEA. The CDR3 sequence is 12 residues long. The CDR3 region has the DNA TGCAGCGTTGTCGGGACTGCCAACGTCCTGACTTTC. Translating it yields CSVVGTANVLTF. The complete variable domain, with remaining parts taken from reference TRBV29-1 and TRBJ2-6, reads SAVISQKPSRDICQRGTSLTIQCQVDSQVTMMFWYRQQPGQSLTLIATANQGSEATYESGFVIDKFPISRPNLTFSTLTVSNMSPEDSSIYLCSVVGTANVLTFGAGSRLTVL.

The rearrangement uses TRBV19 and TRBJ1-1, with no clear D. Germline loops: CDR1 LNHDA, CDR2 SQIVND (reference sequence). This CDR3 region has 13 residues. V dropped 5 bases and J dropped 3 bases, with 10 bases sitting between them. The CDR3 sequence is CASSLGRDTEAFF. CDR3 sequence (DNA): TGTGCCAGTAGTCTCGGGCGGGACACTGAAGCTTTCTTT.

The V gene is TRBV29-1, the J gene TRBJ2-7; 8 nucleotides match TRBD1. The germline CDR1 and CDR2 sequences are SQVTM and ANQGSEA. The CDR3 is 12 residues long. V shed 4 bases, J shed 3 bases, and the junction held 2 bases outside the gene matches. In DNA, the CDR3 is TGCAGCGTTGTTACAGGGGGCTACGAGCAGTACTTC. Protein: CSVVTGGYEQYF.

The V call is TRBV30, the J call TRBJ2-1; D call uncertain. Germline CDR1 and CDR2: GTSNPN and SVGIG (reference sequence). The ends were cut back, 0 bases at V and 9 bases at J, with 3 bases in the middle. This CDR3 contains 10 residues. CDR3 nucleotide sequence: TGTGCCTGGAGTGTCCGTGAGCAGTTCTTC. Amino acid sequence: CAWSVREQFF.

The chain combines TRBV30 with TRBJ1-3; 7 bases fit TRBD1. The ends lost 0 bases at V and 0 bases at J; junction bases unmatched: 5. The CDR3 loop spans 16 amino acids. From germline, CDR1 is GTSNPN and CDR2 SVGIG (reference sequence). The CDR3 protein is CAWSVRGQISGNTIYF. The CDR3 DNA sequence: TGTGCCTGGAGTGTAAGGGGACAGATCTCTGGAAACACCATATATTTT.

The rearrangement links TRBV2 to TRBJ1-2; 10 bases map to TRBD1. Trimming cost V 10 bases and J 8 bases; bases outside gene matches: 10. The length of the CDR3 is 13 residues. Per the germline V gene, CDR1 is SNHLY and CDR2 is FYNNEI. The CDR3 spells CATRRGQGSGYTF. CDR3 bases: TGTGCCACCCGAAGGGGACAGGGGAGCGGCTACACCTTC.

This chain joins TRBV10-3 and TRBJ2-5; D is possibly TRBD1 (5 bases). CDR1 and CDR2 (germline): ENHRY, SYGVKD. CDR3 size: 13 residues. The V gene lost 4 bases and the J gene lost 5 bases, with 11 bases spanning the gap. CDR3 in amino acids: CAISAGAEETQYF. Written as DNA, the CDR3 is TGTGCCATCAGTGCTGGGGCAGAGGAGACCCAGTACTTC.

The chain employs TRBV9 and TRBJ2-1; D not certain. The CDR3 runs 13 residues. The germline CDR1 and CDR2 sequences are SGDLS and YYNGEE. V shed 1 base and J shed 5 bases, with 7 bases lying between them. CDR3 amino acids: CASSVSPNNEQFF. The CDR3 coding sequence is TGTGCCAGCAGCGTATCCCCTAACAATGAGCAGTTCTTC.

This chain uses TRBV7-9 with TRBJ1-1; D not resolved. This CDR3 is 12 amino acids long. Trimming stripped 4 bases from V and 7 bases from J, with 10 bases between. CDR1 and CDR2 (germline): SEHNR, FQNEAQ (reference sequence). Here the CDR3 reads CASSSNSVEAFF. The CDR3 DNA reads TGTGCCAGCAGCTCAAACTCGGTTGAAGCTTTCTTT.

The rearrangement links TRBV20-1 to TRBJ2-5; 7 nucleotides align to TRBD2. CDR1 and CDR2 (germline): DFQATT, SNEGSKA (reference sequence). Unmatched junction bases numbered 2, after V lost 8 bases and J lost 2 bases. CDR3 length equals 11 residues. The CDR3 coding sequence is TGCAGTCTGGGGGGGCAAGAGACCCAGTACTTC. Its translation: CSLGGQETQYF.

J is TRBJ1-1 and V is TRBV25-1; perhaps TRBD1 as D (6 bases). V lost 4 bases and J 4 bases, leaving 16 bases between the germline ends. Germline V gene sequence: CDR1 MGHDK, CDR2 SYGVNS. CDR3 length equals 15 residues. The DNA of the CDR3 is TGTGCCAGCAGTGGGTTGACAGGAGGCTCCACTGAAGCTTTCTTT. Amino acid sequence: CASSGLTGGSTEAFF.

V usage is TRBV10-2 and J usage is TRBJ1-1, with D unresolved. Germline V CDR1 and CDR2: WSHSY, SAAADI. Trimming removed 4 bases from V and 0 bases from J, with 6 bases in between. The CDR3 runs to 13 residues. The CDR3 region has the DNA TGCGCCAGCAGTGCGAGGTTGAACACTGAAGCTTTCTTT. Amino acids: CASSARLNTEAFF.

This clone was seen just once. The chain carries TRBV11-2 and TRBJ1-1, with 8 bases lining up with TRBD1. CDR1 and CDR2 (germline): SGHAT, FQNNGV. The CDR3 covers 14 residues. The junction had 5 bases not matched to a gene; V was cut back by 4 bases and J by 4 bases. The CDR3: CASSWEQGGTEAFF. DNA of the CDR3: TGTGCCAGCAGCTGGGAACAGGGGGGCACTGAAGCTTTCTTT.

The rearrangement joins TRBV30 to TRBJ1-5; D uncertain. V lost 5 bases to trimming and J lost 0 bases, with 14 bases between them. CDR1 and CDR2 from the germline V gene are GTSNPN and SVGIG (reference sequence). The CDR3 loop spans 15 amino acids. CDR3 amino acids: CAWAPGSSSNQPQHF. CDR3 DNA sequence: TGTGCCTGGGCGCCCGGGAGCAGTAGCAATCAGCCCCAGCATTTT. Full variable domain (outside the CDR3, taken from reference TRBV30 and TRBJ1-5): SQTIHQWPATLVQPVGSPLSLECTVEGTSNPNLYWYRQAAGRGLQLLFYSVGIGQISSEVPQNLSASRPQDRQFILSSKKLLLSDSGFYLCAWAPGSSSNQPQHFGDGTRLSIL.

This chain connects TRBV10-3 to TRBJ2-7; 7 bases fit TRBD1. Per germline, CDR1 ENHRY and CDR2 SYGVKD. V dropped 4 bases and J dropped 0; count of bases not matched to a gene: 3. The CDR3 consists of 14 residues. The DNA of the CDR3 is TGTGCCATCAGTGGGGGACAGAGCTCCTACGAGCAGTACTTC. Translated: CAISGGQSSYEQYF.

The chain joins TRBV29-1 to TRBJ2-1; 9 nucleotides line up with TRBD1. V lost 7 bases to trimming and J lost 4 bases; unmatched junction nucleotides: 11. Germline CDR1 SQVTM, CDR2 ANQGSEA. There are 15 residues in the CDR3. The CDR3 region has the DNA TGCAGCGCCGAGCGGCGGGACAGGGCTTACAATGAGCAGTTCTTC. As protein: CSAERRDRAYNEQFF.

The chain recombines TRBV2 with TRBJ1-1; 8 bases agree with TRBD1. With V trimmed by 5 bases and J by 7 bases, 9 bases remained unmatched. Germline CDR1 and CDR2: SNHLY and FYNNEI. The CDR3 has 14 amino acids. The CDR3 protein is CASSPQGAYGEAFF. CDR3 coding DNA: TGTGCCAGCAGTCCTCAGGGGGCCTACGGTGAAGCTTTCTTT. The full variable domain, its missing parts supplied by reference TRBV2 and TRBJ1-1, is EPEVTQTPSHQVTQMGQEVILRCVPISNHLYFYWYRQILGQKVEFLVSFYNNEISEKSEIFDDQFSVERPDGSNFTLKIRSTKLEDSAMYFCASSPQGAYGEAFFGQGTRLTVV.

CDR3: CASSISPGNGYTF. CDR3 bases: TGTGCCAGTAGTATCTCCCCCGGGAACGGCTACACCTTC. The chain is built from TRBV19 and TRBJ1-2; D is unclear. Trimming removed 3 bases at V and 8 bases at J, with 13 bases between. This CDR3 has 13 residues. Per germline, CDR1 LNHDA and CDR2 SQIVND (reference sequence).

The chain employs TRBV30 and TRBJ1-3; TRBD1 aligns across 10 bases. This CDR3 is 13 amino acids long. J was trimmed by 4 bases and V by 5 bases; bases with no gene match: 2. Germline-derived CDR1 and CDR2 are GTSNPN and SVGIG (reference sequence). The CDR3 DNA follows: TGTGCCTGGTTGGACAGGGGGGGAAACACCATATATTTT. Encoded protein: CAWLDRGGNTIYF.

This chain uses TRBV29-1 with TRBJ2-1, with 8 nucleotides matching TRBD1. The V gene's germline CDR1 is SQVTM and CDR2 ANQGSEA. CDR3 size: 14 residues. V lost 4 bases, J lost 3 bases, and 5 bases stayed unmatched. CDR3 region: CSVAGTGSYNEQFF. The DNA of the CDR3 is TGCAGCGTTGCCGGGACAGGTAGCTACAATGAGCAGTTCTTC.

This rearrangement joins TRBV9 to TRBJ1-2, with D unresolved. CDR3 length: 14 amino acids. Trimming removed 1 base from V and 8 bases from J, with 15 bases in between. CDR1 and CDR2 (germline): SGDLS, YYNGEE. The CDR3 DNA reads TGTGCCAGCAGCGTATCTAGCCCTGGGAACGGCTACACCTTC. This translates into CASSVSSPGNGYTF.

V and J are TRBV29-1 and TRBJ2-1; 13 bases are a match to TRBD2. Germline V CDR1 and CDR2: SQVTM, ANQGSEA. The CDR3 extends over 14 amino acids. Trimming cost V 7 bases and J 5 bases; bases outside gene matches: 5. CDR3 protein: CSGAGTSGNNEQFF. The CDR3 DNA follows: TGCAGCGGGGCCGGGACTAGCGGGAACAATGAGCAGTTCTTC.

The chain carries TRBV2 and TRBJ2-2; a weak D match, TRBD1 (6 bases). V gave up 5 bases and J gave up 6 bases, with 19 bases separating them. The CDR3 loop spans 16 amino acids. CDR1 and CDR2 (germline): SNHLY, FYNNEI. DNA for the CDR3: TGTGCCAGCAGTATTGCACAGGGATTTCAATCCGGGGAGCTGTTTTTT. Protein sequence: CASSIAQGFQSGELFF.